This T cell receptor (beta chain) was profiled in a study of blood T cell repertoires in COVID-19. Study summary: Some COVID-19 samples were acute and others convalescent; all came from the United States, Italy and Spain. PBMCs, B-cell-depleted T cells, or T cells provided the cDNA or gDNA that made up the material.

This CDR3 has 16 amino acids. Trimming cost V 1 base and J 1 base, with 16 bases left between them. The germline V gene has CDR1 SQVTM and CDR2 ANQGSEA. In the authors' workflow: Reference gene primer amplification yielded estimated nucleated cell counts. The table came from immunoSEQ multiplex PCR; TCRdb's copy has only in-frame clones and leaves some out. The DNA gave D and trimming, while V, J and clone size come from that table. Of approximately 25,000 clones listed, roughly 72% were seen once; the top ten hold approximately 45%. This sequence was found in a woman of 80 years or more with acute or convalescent COVID-19. The specimen was peripheral blood. The rearrangement joins TRBV29-1 to TRBJ2-5; weak D call: TRBD2 (6 bases). This CDR3 is CSVEGVEGRSQETQYF. In DNA, the CDR3 is TGCAGCGTTGAAGGTGTGGAGGGACGATCCCAAGAGACCCAGTACTTC.